The T cell receptor (beta chain) under discussion was sequenced for a study of early T cells in non-severe SARS-CoV-2 infection. MiXCR, applied by TCRdb to the 5' RACE reads, yields one record per CDR3 protein. The repertoire holds tens of thousands of distinct CDR3 sequences, with about 15% as singletons. CDR3 size: 19 residues. Germline CDR1 reads MNHEY; CDR2 reads SVGAGI. The ends lost 5 bases at V and 5 bases at J; junction bases unmatched: 15. This clonotype has only a few counts. This clonotype was obtained from an adult who was a healthcare worker with PCR-confirmed SARS-CoV-2 infection or an uninfected control (not recorded which). The V gene is TRBV6-5, the J gene TRBJ2-1, with 13 bases aligning to TRBD2. Sequenced material: whole blood, taken at baseline. CDR3 in amino acids: CASSRNTGGTSGKHNEQFF. In DNA form, the CDR3 reads TGTGCCAGCAGTCGAAATACTGGGGGGACTAGCGGGAAGCACAATGAGCAGTTCTTC.